This T cell receptor beta chain stems from a study of T cells in Graves' hyperthyroidism and ophthalmopathy. The overall study: Staff took peripheral blood when the initial diagnosis was made, before any treatment began. Overall study findings and caveats: In blood, most of the thyroid clonotypes expanded above 0.001 were also present.

A patient was excluded if there was uncontrolled infection, other autoimmune disease, pregnancy or lactation. PBMCs were obtained from approximately 10 ml fresh peripheral blood. This clonotype was seen at least ten times. Its antigen is unidentified. Amplified regions were TCR beta CDR3 sequences from RNA transcripts. A first-round RT-PCR of the TCR CDR3 used the HTBI primer set. TCRdb passed the multiplex PCR reads through MiXCR, listing each CDR3 protein once. This table holds fewer than 500,000 distinct CDR3 sequences, 14% found once. The CDR3 sequence is 13 residues long. The V end was cut by 6 bases, the J end by 4 bases, with 12 bases between.

The TCR originated in a woman under 40 with Graves' ophthalmopathy. Sequences were obtained from blood. The chain carries TRBV12-3 or TRBV12-4 and TRBJ1-1; tentatively, D is TRBD1 (5 bases). DNA for the CDR3: TGTGCCAGCAGGACGGGAGGGGTCACTGAAGCTTTCTTT. This gives the protein CASRTGGVTEAFF.